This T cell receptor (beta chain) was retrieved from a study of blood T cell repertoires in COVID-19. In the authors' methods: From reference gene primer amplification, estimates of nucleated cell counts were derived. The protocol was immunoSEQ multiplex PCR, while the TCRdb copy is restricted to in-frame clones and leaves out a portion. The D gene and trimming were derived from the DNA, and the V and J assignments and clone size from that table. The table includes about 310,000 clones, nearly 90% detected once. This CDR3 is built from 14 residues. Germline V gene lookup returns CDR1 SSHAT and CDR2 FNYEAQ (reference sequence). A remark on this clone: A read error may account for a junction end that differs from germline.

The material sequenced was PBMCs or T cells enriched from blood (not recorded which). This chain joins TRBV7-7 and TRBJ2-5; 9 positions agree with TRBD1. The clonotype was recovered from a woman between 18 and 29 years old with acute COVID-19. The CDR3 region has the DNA TGTGCTAGCAGCGGTGGACAGGGGATGGAGACCCAGTACTTC. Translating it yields CASSGGQGMETQYF.